The sequence of this T cell receptor (beta chain) was determined in a study of T cell changes during pregnancy in multiple sclerosis (dated by TCRdb to between 2017 and 2020). A note on the overall study: Changes in the T cell repertoire over the course of pregnancy were examined in this study in women with multiple sclerosis.

The library relied on the immunoSEQ multiplex PCR assay. TCRdb provides this immuneACCESS table in a form limited to in-frame rearrangements. Some clones are lacking; in checked studies, under half of them reflect an unresolved V gene, and why the rest are absent is not known. The sample table holds some 89,000 clones, of which over 90% were seen once. Approximately 2.4% of the sample rests with the top ten. Note on this clone: The specificity of this receptor is unknown. No per-base quality is available; no much larger clone lies one base away.

The germline V gene encodes CDR1 MNHEY and CDR2 SVGAGI. V loses 6 bases at its end and J loses 1 base; junction bases beyond the gene matches: 4. From the cysteine through the phenylalanine, the CDR3 covers 15 amino acids. CDR3 DNA is the only sequence kept; it has 45 bases, read in frame from the first base. The source material was peripheral blood, sampled in the third trimester of pregnancy. The clonotype comes from a female donor with multiple sclerosis, enrolled in a pregnancy study. This chain is built from TRBV6-5 and TRBJ2-2, and 8 bases in between align with TRBD1. The sequence in DNA is TGTGCCAGCAGGTTAGGGACAGGGAACACCGGGGAGCTGTTTTTT. It specifies CASRLGTGNTGELFF.